Below, 30 T cell receptor beta chains from the same sample are listed, as sequenced in a study of T-cell memory formation after mild COVID-19. MiXCR, run by TCRdb on the 5' RACE reads, gives a single entry per CDR3 protein. The sample has fewer than 500,000 distinct CDR3 sequences, more than 20% seen once. The sample comprised PBMCs or a T cell subset sorted from them (not recorded which). These TCRs come from an adult woman who had mild COVID-19 (a few samples of this study predate the infection). Cell type and time point are not known.

The rearrangement uses TRBV19 and TRBJ2-7; TRBD1 matches 11 bases. Germline assignment: CDR1 LNHDA and CDR2 SQIVND (reference sequence). This CDR3 has 15 amino acids. V shed 4 bases, J shed 5 bases, and the junction held 7 bases outside the gene matches. The CDR3 here is CASSTHGTGGDEQYF. In nucleotides, the CDR3 is TGTGCCAGTAGTACCCACGGGACAGGGGGAGACGAGCAGTACTTC.

Only a few counts were recorded for this clonotype. This chain connects TRBV24-1 to TRBJ2-5; weak D call: TRBD1 (6 bases). CDR1 KGHDR and CDR2 SFDVKD come from the germline V gene. V was shortened by 2 bases and J by 4 bases, with 13 bases between the two germline ends. The CDR3 has 15 amino acids. The CDR3 DNA is TGTGCCACCAGTGATTGGGCCCAGGGGACAGAGACCCAGTACTTC. Its translation: CATSDWAQGTETQYF.

The V call is TRBV7-2, the J call TRBJ1-2; no clear D. V gave up 0 bases and J gave up 3 bases, with 8 bases separating them. This CDR3 spans 14 amino acids. From germline, CDR1 is SGHTA and CDR2 FQGNSA. The CDR3 here is CASSLARWDYGYTF. The DNA of the CDR3 is TGTGCCAGCAGCTTAGCGAGGTGGGACTATGGCTACACCTTC.

The chain employs TRBV5-1 and TRBJ2-7, with 10 bases matching TRBD2. Per the germline V gene, CDR1 is SGHRS and CDR2 is YFSETQ. Trimming took 3 bases from V and 3 from J; bases not matched to a gene: 6. This CDR3 comprises 15 residues. CDR3 DNA: TGCGCCAGCAGCTGGACTAGCGGACCTCGCTACGAGCAGTACTTC. Residues: CASSWTSGPRYEQYF.

The chain employs TRBV5-1 and TRBJ2-1; no reliable D call. The CDR3 has 12 amino acids. Deletions cut 4 bases from V and 15 bases from J, with 17 bases between. CDR1 is SGHRS, CDR2 YFSETQ, per germline. CDR3 nucleotides: TGCGCCAGCAGCCCCCCGGACCCCCACTGGTTCTTC. It is translated as CASSPPDPHWFF. Based on the CDR3 plus reference TRBV5-1 and TRBJ2-1, the full variable domain is KAGVTQTPRYLIKTRGQQVTLSCSPISGHRSVSWYQQTPGQGLQFLFEYFSETQRNKGNFPGRFSGRQFSNSRSEMNVSTLELGDSALYLCASSPPDPHWFFGPGTRLTVL.

This rearrangement joins TRBV12-3 or TRBV12-4 to TRBJ2-3; TRBD2 is a possible D gene (5 bases). V was pared by 6 bases and J by 6 bases, with 10 bases between. The CDR3 consists of 12 residues. The CDR3 DNA follows: TGTGCCAGCAGACTAGGTTTGGATACGCAGTATTTT. Translation gives CASRLGLDTQYF.

The J gene is TRBJ2-2, the V gene TRBV5-6; no clear D. V lost 0 bases and J 0 bases, leaving 9 bases between the germline ends. CDR1 and CDR2 from the germline V gene are SGHDT and YYEEEE. This CDR3 has 16 amino acids. The CDR3 DNA follows: TGTGCCAGCAGCTTGGGAATAGCCGCGAACACCGGGGAGCTGTTTTTT. Its translation: CASSLGIAANTGELFF.

This chain joins TRBV7-9 and TRBJ1-2; D gene unclear. The CDR3 covers 15 residues. The germline V gene has CDR1 SEHNR and CDR2 FQNEAQ (reference sequence). Trimming took 4 bases from V and 8 from J, leaving 20 bases between them. The CDR3 region is CASSSMDGGLGGYTF. Here the CDR3 DNA reads TGTGCCAGCAGCTCAATGGACGGTGGATTGGGCGGCTACACCTTC.

The chain combines TRBV11-2 with TRBJ2-1; unclear D gene. With 5 bases removed from V and 8 bases from J, the gap between germline ends came to 13 bases. From germline, CDR1 is SGHAT and CDR2 FQNNGV. The CDR3 totals 13 residues. The CDR3 region has the DNA TGTGCCAGCAGCCCCTTCCTATTTGATGAGCAGTTCTTC. Protein: CASSPFLFDEQFF.

At least ten counts were recorded for this clonotype. V usage is TRBV7-3 and J usage is TRBJ2-2; 8 bases align to TRBD1. The trim removed 4 bases at V and 1 base at J, leaving 2 bases unmatched. The CDR3 is 15 amino acids. Per germline, CDR1 SGHTA and CDR2 FQGTGA. The CDR3 coding sequence is TGTGCCAGCAGCTCCGGGACAGGGAACACCGGGGAGCTGTTTTTT. Its translation: CASSSGTGNTGELFF.

This clonotype was seen a handful of times. The CDR3 loop reads CASSLNPGAGANVLTF. DNA for the CDR3: TGTGCCAGCAGCTTAAATCCGGGAGCTGGGGCCAACGTCCTGACTTTC. The chain recombines TRBV7-3 with TRBJ2-6; TRBD2 might be the D (6 bases). The CDR3 length is 16 residues. With 1 base removed from V and 2 bases from J, the gap between germline ends came to 9 bases. CDR1 is SGHTA, CDR2 FQGTGA, per germline. Combining the CDR3 with reference TRBV7-3 and TRBJ2-6 gives the whole variable domain GAGVSQTPSNKVTEKGKYVELRCDPISGHTALYWYRQSLGQGPEFLIYFQGTGAADDSGLPNDRFFAVRPEGSVSTLKIQRTERGDSAVYLCASSLNPGAGANVLTFGAGSRLTVL.

The table lists this clonotype with many counts. The chain employs TRBV19 and TRBJ1-2, with TRBD1 matching over 8 bases. The V gene's germline CDR1 is LNHDA and CDR2 SQIVND (reference sequence). This CDR3 spans 13 amino acids. V was pared by 5 bases and J by 3 bases, with 2 bases of the junction left unmatched. The CDR3 here is CASSSTGDYGYTF. The CDR3 nucleotides read TGTGCCAGTAGTTCGACAGGGGACTATGGCTACACCTTC. The full variable domain, in which reference TRBV19 and TRBJ1-2 provide the parts outside the CDR3, is DGGITQSPKYLFRKEGQNVTLSCEQNLNHDAMYWYRQDPGQGLRLIYYSQIVNDFQKGDIAEGYSVSREKKESFPLTVTSAQKNPTAFYLCASSSTGDYGYTFGSGTRLTVV.

The V and J genes are TRBV12-3 or TRBV12-4 and TRBJ1-5; D is undetermined. The CDR3 spans 17 residues. V lost 1 base and J lost 2, with 15 bases in between. This CDR3 is CASSLGWSDVGNQPQHF. The DNA of the CDR3 is TGTGCCAGCAGTTTAGGGTGGTCGGACGTGGGCAATCAGCCCCAGCATTTT.

This clonotype was detected many times. The chain links TRBV29-1 to TRBJ2-5, with 9 nucleotides matching TRBD2. This CDR3 contains 12 residues. Germline values: CDR1 SQVTM, CDR2 ANQGSEA. The ends lost 7 bases at V and 2 bases at J; junction bases unmatched: 2. CDR3 DNA: TGCAGCGCTAGCGGGGCACAAGAGACCCAGTACTTC. It is translated as CSASGAQETQYF.

V and J are TRBV12-3 or TRBV12-4 and TRBJ2-7, with a tentative D call TRBD1 (5 bases). V lost 2 bases to trimming and J lost 5 bases, with 13 bases between them. CDR3 length: 14 residues. The DNA of the CDR3 is TGTGCCAGCAGTTTAAGCAGGGTTCGTCACGAGCAGTACTTC. Translation: CASSLSRVRHEQYF.

V usage is TRBV5-1 and J usage is TRBJ2-3; possibly TRBD2 for D (6 bases). V lost 5 bases to trimming and J lost 6 bases, with 22 bases between them. CDR3 size: 16 residues. From germline, CDR1 is SGHRS and CDR2 YFSETQ. The CDR3 DNA reads as TGCGCCAGCAGGGCAGCTCGGGAGTGGGGTTCCGATACGCAGTATTTT. Protein: CASRAAREWGSDTQYF.

The V and J genes are TRBV5-1 and TRBJ2-1; no definite D call. From germline, CDR1 is SGHRS and CDR2 YFSETQ. Deletions cut 0 bases from V and 5 bases from J, with 18 bases between. This CDR3 is 17 amino acids long. The CDR3 sequence: CASSLDSGRAGNNEQFF. The CDR3, as DNA: TGCGCCAGCAGCTTGGACTCGGGCCGGGCAGGCAACAATGAGCAGTTCTTC.

This clonotype came up a few times. J is TRBJ2-7 and V is TRBV6-1; no reliable D call. V was clipped by 11 bases and J by 3 bases, with 11 bases between them. Germline-derived CDR1 and CDR2 are MNHNS and SASEGT. The length of the CDR3 is 11 residues. The chain's CDR3 is CAADDRYEQYF. CDR3 DNA sequence: TGTGCCGCGGACGACCGCTACGAGCAGTACTTC.

The chain couples TRBV4-3 to TRBJ2-2; 8 bases line up with TRBD2. Trimming cost V 3 bases and J 4 bases; bases outside gene matches: 16. This CDR3 region has 19 residues. Germline CDR1 reads LGHNA; CDR2 reads YSLEER. CDR3 sequence (DNA): TGCGCCAGCAGCCAGAAAAGGTCTTTATCACTAGCGGTCACCGGGGAGCTGTTTTTT. This codes for CASSQKRSLSLAVTGELFF.

This clonotype came up a few times. CDR3 bases: TGCAGTGCTGAGGGACAGACATATGGCTACACCTTC. It yields the protein CSAEGQTYGYTF. The chain couples TRBV20-1 to TRBJ1-2; 7 bases line up with TRBD1. J gave up 5 bases and V 5 bases, and 5 bases lay outside the gene matches. CDR1 is DFQATT, CDR2 SNEGSKA, per germline (reference sequence). The CDR3 has 12 amino acids.

This chain uses TRBV7-9 with TRBJ1-1, with D tentatively TRBD1 (5 bases). The V and J ends lost 5 bases and 4 bases respectively, with 14 bases between them. The CDR3 length is 14 residues. CDR1 SEHNR and CDR2 FQNEAQ come from the germline V gene (reference sequence). CDR3 sequence: CASSPEGAVTEAFF. The DNA of the CDR3 is TGTGCCAGCAGCCCCGAAGGGGCAGTCACTGAAGCTTTCTTT.

This clonotype has a handful of counts. This rearrangement joins TRBV12-3 or TRBV12-4 to TRBJ2-3; no clear D gene. The CDR3 consists of 14 residues. The V end lost 5 bases, the J end lost 0 bases, and 9 bases lay between the germline ends. CDR3 nucleotides: TGTGCCAGCAGTCTCTTATCTAGCACAGATACGCAGTATTTT. This translates into CASSLLSSTDTQYF.

J is TRBJ2-5 and V is TRBV15; a possible D gene is TRBD1 (6 bases). The CDR3 contains 14 residues. Germline lookup yields CDR1 LNHNV and CDR2 YYDKDF (reference sequence). V lost 3 bases and J 3 bases, leaving 11 bases between the germline ends. CDR3 DNA: TGTGCCACCAGCAGGGACAGCTTTGAAGAGACCCAGTACTTC. This codes for CATSRDSFEETQYF.

This clonotype occurred many times. The V and J genes are TRBV11-2 and TRBJ2-1, with TRBD2 matching 12 bases. V was pared by 5 bases and J by 4 bases, with 3 bases of the junction left unmatched. The CDR3 sequence is 15 residues long. Germline V CDR1 and CDR2: SGHAT, FQNNGV. The CDR3: CASSRGLAGYNEQFF. The CDR3 coding sequence is TGTGCCAGCAGCCGAGGACTAGCGGGGTACAATGAGCAGTTCTTC.

V gene TRBV18 combines with J gene TRBJ2-7; possible D gene TRBD1, 6 bases. The CDR3 totals 13 residues. Germline V lookup: CDR1 KGHSH, CDR2 LQKENI. Trimming removed 6 bases at V and 5 bases at J, with 14 bases between. The CDR3: CASSGQPGDEQYF. CDR3 DNA sequence: TGTGCCAGCTCCGGACAGCCTGGGGACGAGCAGTACTTC. Looking up the rest from reference TRBV18 and TRBJ2-7 gives the full variable domain: NAGVMQNPRHLVRRRGQEARLRCSPMKGHSHVYWYRQLPEEGLKFMVYLQKENIIDESGMPKERFSAEFPKEGPSILRIQQVVRGDSAAYFCASSGQPGDEQYFGPGTRLTVT.

The rearrangement links TRBV5-1 to TRBJ2-5, with D possibly TRBD1 on 5 matching bases. CDR1 is SGHRS, CDR2 YFSETQ, per germline. There are 14 residues in the CDR3. The ends were cut back, 2 bases at V and 5 bases at J, with 13 bases in the middle. Here the CDR3 DNA reads TGCGCCAGCAGCTTCACAGGACCCCGGGAGACCCAGTACTTC. Translated, it gives CASSFTGPRETQYF.

The J gene is TRBJ1-1, the V gene TRBV5-5; 7 bases align to TRBD1. The CDR3 is 16 residues long. J gave up 1 base and V 5 bases, and 11 bases lay outside the gene matches. Germline assignment: CDR1 SGHKS and CDR2 YYEKEE (reference sequence). In DNA, the CDR3 is TGTGCCAGCAGTTTATTACCAGGGACAGCGAACACTGAAGCTTTCTTT. It yields the protein CASSLLPGTANTEAFF.

This sequence joins TRBV7-3 and TRBJ2-4, with a tentative D call TRBD2 (5 bases). The V end was cut by 5 bases, the J end by 8 bases, with 13 bases between. In germline, CDR1 is SGHTA, CDR2 FQGTGA. There are 13 residues in the CDR3. DNA of the CDR3: TGTGCCAGCAGCATGGGCGACGGGGACATTCAGTACTTC. Amino acids: CASSMGDGDIQYF.

This clonotype has only a few counts. J is TRBJ1-2 and V is TRBV9; no firm D call. Germline V gives CDR1 SGDLS, CDR2 YYNGEE. The V and J ends lost 0 bases and 8 bases respectively, with 20 bases between them. The CDR3 spans 16 residues. The DNA for the CDR3 is TGTGCCAGCAGCGTAGCTACTCCGGTCCCAGGCGGCGGCTACACCTTC. Amino acids: CASSVATPVPGGGYTF.

This clonotype was picked up a small number of times. The chain links TRBV20-1 to TRBJ2-7, with TRBD2 identical over 10 bases. There are 15 residues in the CDR3. V lost 0 bases to trimming and J lost 2 bases; unmatched junction nucleotides: 4. The germline V gene has CDR1 DFQATT and CDR2 SNEGSKA (reference sequence). The CDR3 sequence: CSARDTSGATYEQYF. CDR3 coding DNA: TGCAGTGCTAGAGATACTAGCGGGGCCACCTACGAGCAGTACTTC.